Listed below are T cell receptor beta chains from one sample, sequenced in a study of blood T cell repertoires in COVID-19. Data came from immunoSEQ multiplex PCR; TCRdb stores just in-frame clones and leaves some out. This sample has 350,000 to 550,000 clones, with approximately 92% found just once. The sample consisted of PBMCs or T cells enriched from blood (not recorded which). These receptors were obtained from a man aged 30 to 39 who had recovered from COVID-19. CDR3s include the opening cysteine and the closing phenylalanine or tryptophan. Fields, in order: J gene, V gene, clone size, CDR3 protein. Rows give clone size only sometimes, using once, few, many, or a class for an expanded clone.

TRBJ2-7 TRBV24-1 - CATSDQTGSEQYF
TRBJ2-5 TRBV4-2 many CASSQTGVETQYF
TRBJ2-1 TRBV11-2 - CASSLDPPGGSSYNEQFF
TRBJ1-1 TRBV7-8 - CASSPLAGGTPANEAFF
TRBJ2-1 TRBV7-9 - CASSFGRSSYNEQFF
TRBJ2-1 TRBV5-4 - CASSLVVLAGGNEQFF
TRBJ1-4 TRBV5-8 - CASSLGEWTQGEKLFF
TRBJ1-4 TRBV12-5 - CASGLGVREKLFF
TRBJ2-5 TRBV12-3/TRBV12-4 - CASSLEQETQYF
TRBJ1-2 TRBV7-9 few CASSLYRDGYTF
TRBJ1-2 TRBV29-1 - CSDADTTNYGYTF
TRBJ1-4 TRBV5-6 - CASRYGTGSEKLFF
TRBJ2-4 TRBV6-5 - CASSSHDIQYF
TRBJ2-5 TRBV12-3/TRBV12-4 - CASMRETQYF
TRBJ1-4 TRBV28 - CASRPYRKLFF
TRBJ2-3 TRBV5-1 - CASSLAFSASGDTDTQYF
TRBJ1-2 TRBV11-2 - CASSQTSGMNYGYTF
TRBJ2-2 TRBV7-9 - CASSLAGLNTGELFF